This T cell receptor beta chain was obtained from a study of control samples from healthy donors and cancer patients (dated by TCRdb to about 2020). For this chain, trimming is 1 base at the V end and 4 bases at the J end, and the number of junction bases without a gene match is 10. From a lookup of the germline V gene, CDR1 and CDR2 are SGHAT and FQNNGV. From its cysteine to its phenylalanine, the CDR3 spans 17 amino acids. The read is trimmed to its CDR3 DNA, 51 bases read in frame from base 1. A remark on this clone: No cognate antigen has been identified for it. No much larger clonotype is one base removed from it; base qualities were not supplied.

The library was built by means of the immunoSEQ multiplex PCR assay. What TCRdb holds here is the immuneACCESS table cut down to in-frame rearrangements. Part of the clones is not present; checked against another copy, under half of the missing clones reflect an unresolved V gene, and the others are unexplained. The sample yields roughly 80,000 clones; just under 90% were counted once. The top ten clonotypes cover 4.5% to 7% of the sample. The chain couples TRBV11-2 to TRBJ2-5, and 9 junctional nucleotides match TRBD2. The TCR was taken from a man between 45 and 60 years old in good health. The source material was blood. The nucleotide sequence reads TGTGCCAGCAGCTTAGGGTTGCTAGCGGGGATGCGAGAGACCCAGTACTTC. It encodes CASSLGLLAGMRETQYF.